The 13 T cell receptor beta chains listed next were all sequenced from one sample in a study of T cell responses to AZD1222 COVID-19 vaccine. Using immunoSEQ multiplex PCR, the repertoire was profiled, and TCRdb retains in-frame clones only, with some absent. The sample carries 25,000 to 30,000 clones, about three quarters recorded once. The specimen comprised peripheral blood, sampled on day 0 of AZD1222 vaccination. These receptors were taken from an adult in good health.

The CDR3 spells CASSTRQGWTEAFF. The DNA of the CDR3 is TGCGCCAGCAGCACAAGACAGGGGTGGACTGAAGCTTTCTTT. V is TRBV5-1 and J is TRBJ1-1; 8 bases are shared with TRBD1. Trimming removed 4 bases from V and 5 bases from J; junction bases left unmatched: 7. Germline V gene lookup returns CDR1 SGHRS and CDR2 YFSETQ. The CDR3 has 14 amino acids.

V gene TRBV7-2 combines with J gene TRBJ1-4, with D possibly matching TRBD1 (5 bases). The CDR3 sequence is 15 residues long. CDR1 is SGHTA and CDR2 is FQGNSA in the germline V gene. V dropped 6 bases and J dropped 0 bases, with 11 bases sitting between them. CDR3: CASRSGSSTNEKLFF. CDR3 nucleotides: TGTGCCAGCAGATCAGGGTCTTCAACTAATGAAAAACTGTTTTTT.

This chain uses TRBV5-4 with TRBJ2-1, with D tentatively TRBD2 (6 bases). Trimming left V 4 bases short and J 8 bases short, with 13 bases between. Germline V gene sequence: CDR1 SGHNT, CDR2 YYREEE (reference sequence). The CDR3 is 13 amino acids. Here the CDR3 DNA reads TGTGCCAGCAGCCAAACTAGCAGCCATGAGCAGTTCTTC. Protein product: CASSQTSSHEQFF. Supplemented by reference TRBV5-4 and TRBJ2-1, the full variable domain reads ETGVTQSPTHLIKTRGQQVTLRCSSQSGHNTVSWYQQALGQGPQFIFQYYREEENGRGNFPPRFSGLQFPNYSSELNVNALELDDSALYLCASSQTSSHEQFFGPGTRLTVL.

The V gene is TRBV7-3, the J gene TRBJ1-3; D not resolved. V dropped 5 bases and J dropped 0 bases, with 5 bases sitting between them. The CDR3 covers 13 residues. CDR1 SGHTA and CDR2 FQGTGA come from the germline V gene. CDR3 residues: CASSPSSGNTIYF. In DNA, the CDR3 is TGTGCCAGCAGCCCGAGCTCTGGAAACACCATATATTTT.

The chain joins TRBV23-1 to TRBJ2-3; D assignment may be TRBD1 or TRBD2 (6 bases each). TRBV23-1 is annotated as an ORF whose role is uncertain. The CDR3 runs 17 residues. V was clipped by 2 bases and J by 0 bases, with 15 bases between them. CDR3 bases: TGCGCCAGCAGTCAAGGGGAAGGGGGGTTTAGCACAGATACGCAGTATTTT. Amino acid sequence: CASSQGEGGFSTDTQYF.

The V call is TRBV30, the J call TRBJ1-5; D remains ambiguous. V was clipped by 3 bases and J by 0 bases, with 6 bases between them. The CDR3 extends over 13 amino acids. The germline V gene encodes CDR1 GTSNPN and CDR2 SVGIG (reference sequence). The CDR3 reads CAWRLDSNQPQHF. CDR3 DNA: TGTGCCTGGAGACTAGATAGCAATCAGCCCCAGCATTTT. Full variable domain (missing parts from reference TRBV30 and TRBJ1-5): SQTIHQWPATLVQPVGSPLSLECTVEGTSNPNLYWYRQAAGRGLQLLFYSVGIGQISSEVPQNLSASRPQDRQFILSSKKLLLSDSGFYLCAWRLDSNQPQHFGDGTRLSIL.

CDR3 sequence: CASSPRLAGDIWGNEQFF. CDR3 DNA: TGTGCCAGCAGCCCCCGACTAGCGGGAGATATCTGGGGCAATGAGCAGTTCTTC. V is TRBV7-2 and J is TRBJ2-1, with 12 positions matching TRBD2. This CDR3 is built from 18 residues. V dropped 5 bases and J dropped 6; count of bases not matched to a gene: 14. Germline V gene sequence: CDR1 SGHTA, CDR2 FQGNSA. The variable domain in full, with the rest retrieved from reference TRBV7-2 and TRBJ2-1, is GAGVSQSPSNKVTEKGKDVELRCDPISGHTALYWYRQSLGQGLEFLIYFQGNSAPDKSGLPSDRFSAERTGGSVSTLTIQRTQQEDSAVYLCASSPRLAGDIWGNEQFFGPGTRLTVL.

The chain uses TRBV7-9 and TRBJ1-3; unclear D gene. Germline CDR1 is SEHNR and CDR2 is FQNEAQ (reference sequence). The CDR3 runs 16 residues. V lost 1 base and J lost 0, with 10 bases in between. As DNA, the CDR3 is TGTGCCAGCAGCTTAGTCTTGGGAGTCTCTGGAAACACCATATATTTT. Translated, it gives CASSLVLGVSGNTIYF.

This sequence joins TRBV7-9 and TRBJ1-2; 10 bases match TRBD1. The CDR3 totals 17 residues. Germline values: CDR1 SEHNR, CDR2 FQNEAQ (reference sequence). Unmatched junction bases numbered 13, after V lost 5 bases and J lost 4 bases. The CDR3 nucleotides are TGTGCCAGCAGCCCTCTCGGTTTTGGGGACAGGGGCTATGGCTACACCTTC. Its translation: CASSPLGFGDRGYGYTF.

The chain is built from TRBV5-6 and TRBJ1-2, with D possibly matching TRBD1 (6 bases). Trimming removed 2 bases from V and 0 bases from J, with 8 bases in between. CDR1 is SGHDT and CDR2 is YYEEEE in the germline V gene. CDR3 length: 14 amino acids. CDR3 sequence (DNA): TGTGCCAGCAGCTTTTCAGGGGCTAACTATGGCTACACCTTC. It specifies CASSFSGANYGYTF. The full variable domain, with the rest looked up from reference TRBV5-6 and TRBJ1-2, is DAGVTQSPTHLIKTRGQQVTLRCSPKSGHDTVSWYQQALGQGPQFIFQYYEEEERQRGNFPDRFSGHQFPNYSSELNVNALLLGDSALYLCASSFSGANYGYTFGSGTRLTVV.

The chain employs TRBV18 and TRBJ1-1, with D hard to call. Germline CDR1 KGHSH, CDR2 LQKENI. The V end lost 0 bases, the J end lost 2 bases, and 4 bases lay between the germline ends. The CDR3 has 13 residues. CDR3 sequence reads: CASSPPANTEAFF. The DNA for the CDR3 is TGTGCCAGCTCACCACCTGCTAACACTGAAGCTTTCTTT. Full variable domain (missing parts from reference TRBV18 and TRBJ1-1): NAGVMQNPRHLVRRRGQEARLRCSPMKGHSHVYWYRQLPEEGLKFMVYLQKENIIDESGMPKERFSAEFPKEGPSILRIQQVVRGDSAAYFCASSPPANTEAFFGQGTRLTVV.

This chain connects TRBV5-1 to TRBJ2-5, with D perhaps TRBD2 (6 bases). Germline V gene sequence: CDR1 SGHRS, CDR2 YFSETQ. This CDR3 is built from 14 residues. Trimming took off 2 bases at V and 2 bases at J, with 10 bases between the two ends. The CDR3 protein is CASSFSSGQETQYF. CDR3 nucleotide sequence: TGCGCCAGCAGCTTTTCAAGCGGGCAAGAGACCCAGTACTTC.

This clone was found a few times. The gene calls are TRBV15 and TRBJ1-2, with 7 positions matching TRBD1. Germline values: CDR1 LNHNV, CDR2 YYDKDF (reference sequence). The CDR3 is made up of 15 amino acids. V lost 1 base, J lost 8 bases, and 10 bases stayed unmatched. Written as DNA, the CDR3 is TGTGCCACCAGCAGAGGGGAACAGGGGCTTTGGGGCTACACCTTC. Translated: CATSRGEQGLWGYTF.